The next 29 T cell receptor beta chains were all read from a single sample in a study of response to subunit inactivated influenza vaccine. TCRdb re-derived calls from the RT-PCR reads in MiXCR, one entry per CDR3 protein. The sample shows hundreds of thousands of distinct CDR3 sequences, 15% to 19% of them seen only once. The starting material was PBMCs from blood, obtained roughly 12 days after vaccination. Source of these receptors: a man aged 45-65 years who received an inactivated influenza vaccine.

V is TRBV20-1 and J is TRBJ1-5; D may be TRBD1 (5 bases). The germline gives CDR1 DFQATT, CDR2 SNEGSKA (reference sequence). Trimming removed 5 bases at V and 1 base at J, with 12 bases between. The CDR3 runs 14 residues. CDR3 DNA: TGCAGTGCTGCTGACAGTCGAAGCAATCAGCCCCAGCATTTT. This encodes CSAADSRSNQPQHF.

The V gene is TRBV4-2, the J gene TRBJ2-3; D could derive from TRBD1 or TRBD2 (5 bases each). CDR1 and CDR2 from the germline V gene are LGHNA and YNFKEQ. Trimming left V 5 bases short and J 0 bases short, with 18 bases between. The CDR3 totals 17 residues. DNA of the CDR3: TGTGCCAGCAGCTTCCGGACTGGGGGTTATAGCACAGATACGCAGTATTTT. It codes for CASSFRTGGYSTDTQYF.

This rearrangement joins TRBV20-1 to TRBJ2-1, with TRBD2 matching 9 bases. CDR3 length: 16 residues. The junction had 10 bases not matched to a gene; V was cut back by 6 bases and J by 1 base. Germline V CDR1 and CDR2: DFQATT, SNEGSKA (reference sequence). The CDR3 protein is CSAPPRLAESYNEQFF. The CDR3, as DNA: TGCAGTGCCCCCCCCCGACTAGCGGAATCCTACAATGAGCAGTTCTTC.

This rearrangement joins TRBV7-9 to TRBJ1-4; the D gene is possibly TRBD1 (5 bases). Trimming shortened V by 11 bases and J by 8 bases, and 18 bases separated the two germline ends. The CDR3 sequence is 13 residues long. In germline, CDR1 is SEHNR, CDR2 FQNEAQ (reference sequence). The CDR3 DNA sequence: TGTGCCGTTCAGGGATCGTTAGTAGAAAAACTGTTTTTT. This sequence encodes CAVQGSLVEKLFF.

CDR3 nucleotides: TGTGCCAGCAGCTTGAGATGGTGGGATACGCAGTATTTT. Residues: CASSLRWWDTQYF. The chain is built from TRBV7-3 and TRBJ2-3; D is unresolved. This CDR3 comprises 13 residues. V lost 3 bases to trimming and J lost 6 bases, with 10 bases between them. The germline CDR1 and CDR2 sequences are SGHTA and FQGTGA.

The V call is TRBV7-2, the J call TRBJ2-7; 7 bases are shared with TRBD2. Germline V CDR1 and CDR2: SGHTA, FQGNSA. Trimming took 1 base from V and 3 from J; bases not matched to a gene: 6. The CDR3 has 15 amino acids. The CDR3: CASSLEGASGYEQYF. CDR3 in DNA: TGTGCCAGCAGCTTAGAAGGGGCTAGCGGCTACGAGCAGTACTTC. Based on the CDR3 plus reference TRBV7-2 and TRBJ2-7, the full variable domain is GAGVSQSPSNKVTEKGKDVELRCDPISGHTALYWYRQSLGQGLEFLIYFQGNSAPDKSGLPSDRFSAERTGGSVSTLTIQRTQQEDSAVYLCASSLEGASGYEQYFGPGTRLTVT.

The V gene is TRBV6-1, the J gene TRBJ2-2, with 9 bases that match TRBD1. The CDR3 is made up of 16 amino acids. The germline gives CDR1 MNHNS, CDR2 SASEGT. V lost 5 bases to trimming and J lost 6 bases; unmatched junction nucleotides: 10. The CDR3 protein is CASSIGTGTGPGELFF. CDR3 DNA: TGTGCCAGCAGTATAGGGACAGGGACGGGACCCGGGGAGCTGTTTTTT.

The chain uses TRBV5-1 and TRBJ1-2; 10 positions match TRBD1. The CDR3 covers 17 residues. V was clipped by 4 bases and J by 2 bases; unmatched bases: 11. Per the germline V gene, CDR1 is SGHRS and CDR2 is YFSETQ. This CDR3 reads CASSVRDSGQGNYGYTF. DNA of the CDR3: TGCGCCAGCAGCGTCCGCGACTCGGGACAGGGGAACTATGGCTACACCTTC.

This chain links TRBV12-3 or TRBV12-4 with TRBJ1-2; D unresolved. CDR3 length equals 13 residues. Trimming cost V 1 base and J 7 bases, with 10 bases left between them. The CDR3 loop is CASSLGRYGGYTF. The CDR3 DNA follows: TGTGCCAGCAGTTTAGGGCGCTACGGTGGCTACACCTTC.

CDR3 loop: CASSTGLYNQPQHF. The CDR3, as DNA: TGTGCCAGCAGCACGGGACTTTACAATCAGCCCCAGCATTTT. The genes are TRBV7-2 and TRBJ1-5, with D possibly matching TRBD1 (5 bases). The CDR3 contains 14 residues. Trimming stripped 5 bases from V and 3 bases from J, with 11 bases between. CDR1 is SGHTA and CDR2 is FQGNSA in the germline V gene.

This clonotype was seen only a few times. V is TRBV6-6 and J is TRBJ2-7, with a possible D match to TRBD1 (5 bases). This CDR3 region has 13 residues. Germline values: CDR1 MNHNY, CDR2 SVGAGI (reference sequence). V was cut by 5 bases and J by 5 bases, with 13 bases left in between. CDR3: CASSVWGSDEQYF. The CDR3, as DNA: TGTGCCAGCAGTGTGTGGGGCTCAGACGAGCAGTACTTC.

This clonotype occurred a few times. The chain links TRBV12-3 or TRBV12-4 to TRBJ2-3; 9 nucleotides agree with TRBD2. J was trimmed by 4 bases and V by 6 bases; bases with no gene match: 2. The CDR3 spans 13 residues. CDR3 sequence: CASRAGGPDTQYF. In nucleotides, the CDR3 is TGTGCCAGCAGGGCGGGGGGGCCAGATACGCAGTATTTT.

The table lists this clonotype with many counts. The rearrangement uses TRBV29-1 and TRBJ2-7, with 8 bases fitting TRBD2. Trimming at V came to 5 bases and at J to 4 bases, leaving 7 bases not matched to a gene. The CDR3 contains 13 residues. CDR1 and CDR2 (germline): SQVTM, ANQGSEA. This CDR3 is CSVFPSGSYEQYF. The CDR3 coding sequence is TGCAGCGTTTTTCCCAGCGGGAGTTACGAGCAGTACTTC.

The chain combines TRBV6-2 or TRBV6-3 with TRBJ1-5; 8 positions agree with TRBD1. Losses at the gene ends were 4 bases for V and 4 bases for J; bases not matched to a gene: 9. This CDR3 has 16 residues. Looked up from germline, CDR1 is MNHEY and CDR2 is SVGEGT. The CDR3 region has the DNA TGTGCCAGCAGTTTCTTGGGGACAGGCGGAAATCAGCCCCAGCATTTT. This translates into CASSFLGTGGNQPQHF.

The chain has TRBV10-3 and TRBJ1-6; TRBD1 matches at 7 bases. This CDR3 contains 16 residues. Germline CDR1 ENHRY, CDR2 SYGVKD. Germline trimming cut 3 bases from V and 7 bases from J; bases unmatched to any gene: 9. In DNA, the CDR3 is TGTGCCATCAGTGATCGAACAGGGGCATGGAATTCACCCCTCCACTTT. Translated, it gives CAISDRTGAWNSPLHF.

This clonotype has a count of ten or more. The chain is built from TRBV11-2 and TRBJ2-5; no clear D. Germline CDR1 and CDR2: SGHAT and FQNNGV. Trimming cost V 4 bases and J 5 bases, with 11 bases left between them. This CDR3 spans 13 amino acids. The CDR3 here is CASSSGGRETQYF. DNA for the CDR3: TGTGCCAGCAGCTCGGGTGGACGGGAGACCCAGTACTTC.

This clonotype has at least ten counts. V gene TRBV4-2 combines with J gene TRBJ2-3; 12 positions match TRBD2. CDR3 length equals 15 residues. The V segment lost 5 bases and the J segment 4 bases; nucleotides outside the gene matches: 4. From germline, CDR1 is LGHNA and CDR2 YNFKEQ. CDR3 region: CASSALAGGPDTQYF. CDR3 DNA: TGTGCCAGCAGCGCACTAGCGGGGGGTCCAGATACGCAGTATTTT.

This clonotype was observed a few times. The V gene is TRBV27, the J gene TRBJ2-3; 11 nucleotides align to TRBD1. Germline V gives CDR1 MNHEY, CDR2 SMNVEV (reference sequence). The CDR3 is 17 amino acids. V lost 4 bases and J lost 4; bases outside the gene matches: 10. In DNA, the CDR3 is TGTGCCAGCAGTTCCGACTGGACAGGGGGCGAAGCAGATACGCAGTATTTT. It yields the protein CASSSDWTGGEADTQYF.

J is TRBJ2-4 and V is TRBV5-5, with 8 bases identical to TRBD2. CDR3 size: 15 residues. Unmatched junction bases numbered 3, after V lost 4 bases and J lost 0 bases. Germline V lookup: CDR1 SGHKS, CDR2 YYEKEE (reference sequence). In nucleotides, the CDR3 is TGTGCCAGCAGCATAGCGGGATTAGCCAAAAACATTCAGTACTTC. It is translated as CASSIAGLAKNIQYF.

This clonotype was observed a handful of times. The rearrangement links TRBV27 to TRBJ1-2; D not certain. This CDR3 region has 14 residues. Germline lookup yields CDR1 MNHEY and CDR2 SMNVEV (reference sequence). Trimming left V 8 bases short and J 4 bases short, with 17 bases between. The CDR3 sequence: CASCPASLGYGYTF. The CDR3, as DNA: TGTGCCAGCTGTCCAGCCAGTTTGGGCTATGGCTACACCTTC.

This CDR3 is CSAPNRFVEQFF. DNA of the CDR3: TGCAGTGCTCCAAACAGGTTCGTAGAGCAGTTCTTC. This chain uses TRBV20-1 with TRBJ2-1; tentative D call: TRBD1 (5 bases). Germline assignment: CDR1 DFQATT and CDR2 SNEGSKA (reference sequence). The V end lost 5 bases, the J end lost 10 bases, and 15 bases lay between the germline ends. The CDR3 has 12 residues.

The rearrangement links TRBV10-3 to TRBJ2-7; TRBD1 matches 9 bases. J lost 6 bases, V lost 1 base, and 10 bases had no gene match. This CDR3 spans 16 amino acids. The germline CDR1 and CDR2 sequences are ENHRY and SYGVKD. The CDR3 loop reads CAISEYQTGGKGEQYF. DNA of the CDR3: TGTGCCATCAGTGAGTACCAGACAGGGGGAAAGGGCGAGCAGTACTTC.

The rearrangement joins TRBV9 to TRBJ2-1; D is perhaps TRBD2 (6 bases). Trimming shortened V by 6 bases and J by 5 bases, and 18 bases separated the two germline ends. The V gene's germline CDR1 is SGDLS and CDR2 YYNGEE. The CDR3 has 15 amino acids. This CDR3 reads CASTLYGSPNNEQFF. In nucleotides, the CDR3 is TGTGCCAGCACCCTGTACGGGAGCCCCAACAATGAGCAGTTCTTC.

This clonotype showed up just a few times. This sequence joins TRBV27 and TRBJ2-3; 12 bases map to TRBD2. The V gene's germline CDR1 is MNHEY and CDR2 SMNVEV (reference sequence). The junction had 6 bases not matched to a gene; V was cut back by 3 bases and J by 8 bases. The CDR3 has 15 residues. The CDR3 DNA sequence: TGTGCCAGCAGTTTGGTCCTAGCGGGAGGGGGTACGCAGTATTTT. It encodes CASSLVLAGGGTQYF.

The chain carries TRBV7-2 and TRBJ1-5, with D hard to call. Germline values: CDR1 SGHTA, CDR2 FQGNSA. The CDR3 totals 15 residues. V lost 1 base to trimming and J lost 8 bases, with 15 bases between them. CDR3 protein: CASSLVGRGQEPQHF. CDR3 DNA sequence: TGTGCCAGCAGCTTAGTAGGCAGAGGTCAGGAGCCCCAGCATTTT. Complete variable domain (other parts from reference TRBV7-2 and TRBJ1-5): GAGVSQSPSNKVTEKGKDVELRCDPISGHTALYWYRQSLGQGLEFLIYFQGNSAPDKSGLPSDRFSAERTGGSVSTLTIQRTQQEDSAVYLCASSLVGRGQEPQHFGDGTRLSIL.

The genes are TRBV28 and TRBJ2-7, with a tentative D call TRBD1 (6 bases). There are 15 residues in the CDR3. Trimming shortened V by 3 bases and J by 0 bases, and 12 bases separated the two germline ends. Germline CDR1 and CDR2: MDHEN and SYDVKM. The CDR3 DNA reads TGTGCCAGCAGTTTTCAGGGGCTTAGCTCCTACGAGCAGTACTTC. Translation: CASSFQGLSSYEQYF.

This chain connects TRBV20-1 to TRBJ2-1, with 11 nucleotides matching TRBD1. Germline CDR1 DFQATT, CDR2 SNEGSKA (reference sequence). V was clipped by 5 bases and J by 1 base; unmatched bases: 7. The CDR3 length is 16 residues. As DNA, the CDR3 is TGCAGTGCTGGGCGGACAGGGGGCCGATCCTACAATGAGCAGTTCTTC. Its translation: CSAGRTGGRSYNEQFF.

The chain recombines TRBV5-1 with TRBJ2-5, with D perhaps matching TRBD2 (6 bases). CDR3 length: 15 amino acids. Trimming pared 0 bases from V and 3 bases from J, leaving 12 bases between. CDR1 and CDR2 from the germline V gene are SGHRS and YFSETQ. CDR3 in DNA: TGCGCCAGCAGCTTGGACCCCTTAGCGGAAGAGACCCAGTACTTC. Protein product: CASSLDPLAEETQYF.

As DNA, the CDR3 is TGTGCCAGCAGTCCCTGGGGACAGACATTTAGTTATACGCAGTATTTT. Translation gives CASSPWGQTFSYTQYF. The chain uses TRBV12-3 or TRBV12-4 and TRBJ2-3, with TRBD1 matching over 7 bases. The CDR3 length is 16 residues. V lost 5 bases, J lost 7 bases, and 15 bases stayed unmatched.